This TCR beta chain is drawn from a study of blood T cell repertoires in COVID-19. Study in general: Acute and convalescent COVID-19 specimens originated in the United States, Italy and Spain.

Original analysis: Quantification of nucleated cells was approximated via reference gene primer amplification. Produced via immunoSEQ multiplex PCR; TCRdb's table is partial and in-frame only. The D gene and trimming were derived from the DNA, and the V and J assignments and clone size from that table. The sample lists just over 250,000 clones; about 91% were seen once. It was during active infection that Seattle patients were enrolled and then longitudinally followed. The CDR3 is 13 amino acids. Trimming shortened V by 6 bases and J by 5 bases, and 13 bases separated the two germline ends. The sequenced material came from peripheral blood. The receptor was derived from a young adult with COVID-19, enrolled during active disease. The chain carries TRBV12-3 or TRBV12-4 and TRBJ1-1, with D possibly being TRBD1 (6 bases). Here the CDR3 DNA reads TGTGCCAGCAGCCCGACAGGAAGGACTGAAGCTTTCTTT. Amino acid sequence: CASSPTGRTEAFF.